Listed below are T cell receptor beta chains from one sample, sequenced in a study of regulatory T cells in long-lasting Graves disease. TCRdb used MiXCR to reprocess the multiplex PCR reads, holding one entry per CDR3 protein. The table records approximately 360,000 distinct CDR3 sequences, roughly 10% of them present only once. The same data also contributed to another study, on T cells in Graves' hyperthyroidism and ophthalmopathy.

The sequences come from peripheral blood mononuclear cells (PBMCs), collected at new diagnosis, from a patient treated with antithyroid drugs. These receptor sequences come from a woman aged 18 to 35 with Graves disease. The CDR3 runs from the conserved cysteine through the conserved F or W. D genes are given only for firm matches. Only some rows state a clone size, as once, few, many or a class for expanded clones.

abundance: many; v_gene: TRBV30; j_gene: TRBJ1-1; d_gene: -; CDR3nt: TGTGCCTGGAGTCGGACAGAGAACACTGAAGCTTTCTTT; CDR3aa: CAWSRTENTEAFF
abundance: -; v_gene: TRBV2; j_gene: TRBJ2-6; d_gene: -; CDR3nt: TGTGCCGGGAGCCTTTCTGGGGCCAACGTCCTGACTTTC; CDR3aa: CAGSLSGANVLTF
abundance: -; v_gene: TRBV29-1; j_gene: TRBJ2-5; d_gene: TRBD2; CDR3nt: TGCAGCGTTGAAGACGTGCTAGCGGGGGAGACCCAGTACTTC; CDR3aa: CSVEDVLAGETQYF
abundance: many; v_gene: TRBV28; j_gene: TRBJ2-1; d_gene: -; CDR3nt: TGTGCCAGCAGTTTATACGGTTACAATGAGCAGTTCTTC; CDR3aa: CASSLYGYNEQFF
abundance: many; v_gene: TRBV5-1; j_gene: TRBJ2-7; d_gene: -; CDR3nt: TGCGCCAGCAGCTTCCTGGCGGACAGTGCCCTTCGGGAGCAGTACTTC; CDR3aa: CASSFLADSALREQYF
abundance: many; v_gene: TRBV19; j_gene: TRBJ2-7; d_gene: -; CDR3nt: TGTGCCAGTTCTTCCTTCGGGGGATACGAGCAGTACTTC; CDR3aa: CASSSFGGYEQYF
abundance: -; v_gene: TRBV6-1; j_gene: TRBJ2-2; d_gene: TRBD1; CDR3nt: TGTGCCAGCAGCCGCGCCGGGACAGGGGGCACCGGGGAGCTGTTTTTT; CDR3aa: CASSRAGTGGTGELFF
abundance: many; v_gene: TRBV12-3/TRBV12-4; j_gene: TRBJ2-7; d_gene: -; CDR3nt: TGTGCCAGCAGTTCCCCTCAGGGAGGTCTGAACGAGCAGTACTTC; CDR3aa: CASSSPQGGLNEQYF
abundance: many; v_gene: TRBV11-2; j_gene: TRBJ2-3; d_gene: -; CDR3nt: TGTGCCAGCAGCTCCCATACTGGAAGCACAGATACGCAGTATTTT; CDR3aa: CASSSHTGSTDTQYF
abundance: -; v_gene: TRBV4-1; j_gene: TRBJ1-6; d_gene: -; CDR3nt: TGCGCCAGCAGCCAAGCTGCGGGACCCAGGTCTAGTTCACCCCTCCACTTT; CDR3aa: CASSQAAGPRSSSPLHF
abundance: many; v_gene: TRBV20-1; j_gene: TRBJ1-1; d_gene: -; CDR3nt: TGCAGTGCCCCAAAAATACGGGCAGTCGCTACCCAAGCTTTCTTT; CDR3aa: CSAPKIRAVATQAFF
abundance: many; v_gene: TRBV11-2; j_gene: TRBJ2-2; d_gene: -; CDR3nt: TGTGCCAGCGCCCCAATGGCAGGGACCGGGGAGCTGTTTTTT; CDR3aa: CASAPMAGTGELFF
abundance: few; v_gene: TRBV19; j_gene: TRBJ2-5; d_gene: -; CDR3nt: TGTGCCAGTAGTATCCTCGCTGAGGGGGAGACCCAGTACTTC; CDR3aa: CASSILAEGETQYF
abundance: -; v_gene: TRBV3-2; j_gene: TRBJ2-2; d_gene: -; CDR3nt: TGTGCCAGTGGCGTTAGCGGGAGGGCTCTATACACCGGGGAGCTGTTTTTT; CDR3aa: CASGVSGRALYTGELFF
abundance: few; v_gene: TRBV13; j_gene: TRBJ1-2; d_gene: -; CDR3nt: TGTGCCAGCAGCTTATGGGCAGGGCCCAACTATGGCTACACCTTC; CDR3aa: CASSLWAGPNYGYTF
abundance: many; v_gene: TRBV6-1; j_gene: TRBJ1-1; d_gene: -; CDR3nt: TGTGCCAGCAGCATCCGGACAGACATGAACACTGAAGCTTTCTTT; CDR3aa: CASSIRTDMNTEAFF
abundance: many; v_gene: TRBV3-1; j_gene: TRBJ1-1; d_gene: -; CDR3nt: TGTGCCAGCAGCCAAGTTGCCAGTGCGAACACTGAAGCTTTCTTT; CDR3aa: CASSQVASANTEAFF
abundance: many; v_gene: TRBV6-5; j_gene: TRBJ2-3; d_gene: -; CDR3nt: TGTGCCAGCAGTTACTCCGAAGGGGAAGATACGCAGTATTTT; CDR3aa: CASSYSEGEDTQYF
abundance: -; v_gene: TRBV6-2/TRBV6-3; j_gene: TRBJ1-2; d_gene: -; CDR3nt: TGTGCCAGCACTTGGGAGGGGAACTATGGCTACACCTTC; CDR3aa: CASTWEGNYGYTF
abundance: many; v_gene: TRBV7-9; j_gene: TRBJ1-4; d_gene: -; CDR3nt: TGTGCCAGCAGCTACCGGGACGGGAATGAAAAACTGTTTTTT; CDR3aa: CASSYRDGNEKLFF
abundance: many; v_gene: TRBV28; j_gene: TRBJ1-3; d_gene: -; CDR3nt: TGTGCCAGCAGTTTATTGGCAGAATTTAACTCTGGAAACACCATATATTTT; CDR3aa: CASSLLAEFNSGNTIYF
abundance: -; v_gene: TRBV27; j_gene: TRBJ2-5; d_gene: -; CDR3nt: TGTGCCAGCAGTTTATCGGGGGCCCTCCGAAAGACCCAGTACTTC; CDR3aa: CASSLSGALRKTQYF
abundance: many; v_gene: TRBV12-3/TRBV12-4; j_gene: TRBJ2-1; d_gene: TRBD2; CDR3nt: TGTGCCAGCAGCTTGATAGCGGGGGCCTACAATGAGCAGTTCTTC; CDR3aa: CASSLIAGAYNEQFF
abundance: many; v_gene: TRBV10-3; j_gene: TRBJ1-2; d_gene: -; CDR3nt: TGTGCCACCTCTTCCAACACCCCACTCTCCGCTACCTATGGCTACACCTTC; CDR3aa: CATSSNTPLSATYGYTF